What follows are 18 T cell receptor beta chains derived from one specimen sequenced in a study of tissue T cells after allogeneic stem cell transplantation. Time point reported: mouse harvest day 14 after allogeneic transplant. Mouse grafts combined 10^7 T-cell-depleted bone marrow cells with 10^6 splenic CD5+ T cells. The data were produced by immunoSEQ multiplex PCR, yet TCRdb's version contains in-frame clones alone and is incomplete. The sample contains under 8,500 clones, around 33% of which appear only once. Input material: skin. The receptors originated from a female BALB/c mouse given C57BL/6 T cells with graft-versus-host disease after an allogeneic hematopoietic cell transplant.

In this sample, this clone is medium-sized. Genes here carry mouse names. Coverage ceases 1 residue before the CDR3 finishes, and the germline J gene fills in the end. The chain has TRBV26 and TRBJ1-3; 11 bases match TRBD1. There are 17 residues in the CDR3. With 0 bases clipped from V and 2 bases from J, the junction kept 3 bases outside the gene matches. Germline CDR1 KGHPV, CDR2 FQNQEV (reference sequence). CDR3: CASSLSKGQGAGNTLYF. The CDR3 DNA, read in part, is TGTGCCAGCAGTCTGTCGAAGGGACAGGGGGCTGGAAATACGCTCTAT.

Within the sample, this clone is large (0.1 to 1%). Genes and germline come from the mouse. With the read ending 1 residue before the CDR3 end, the germline J gene is used to fill in that end. The V gene is TRBV16, the J gene TRBJ2-7; perhaps TRBD1 as D (5 bases). From germline, CDR1 is SGHSA and CDR2 FRNQAP. Trimming took off 4 bases at V and 4 bases at J, with 11 bases between the two ends. This CDR3 contains 13 residues. CDR3 loop: CASSSRQTYEQYF. The DNA read from the CDR3 is TGTGCAAGCAGCTCCCGACAGACATATGAACAGTAC.

This clone is labeled as medium-sized. Gene and germline names: mouse. The CDR3 DNA, read in part, is TGTGCCAGCAGTCGGACCACCGGGCAGCTCTAC. This codes for CASSRTTGQLY. The full CDR3 protein reads CASSRTTGQLYF. This chain links TRBV26 with TRBJ2-2; D gene uncertain. Read sequence stops 1 residue before the CDR3 end, and the germline J gene provides the missing end. Germline assignment: CDR1 KGHPV and CDR2 FQNQEV (reference sequence). Trimming took 4 bases from V and 4 from J, leaving 4 bases between them. This CDR3 comprises 12 residues. The entire variable domain, with the rest obtained from reference TRBV26 and TRBJ2-2, is as follows: NSKVIQTPRYLVKGQGQKAKMRCIPEKGHPVVFWYQQNKNNEFKFLINFQNQEVLQQIDMTEKRFSAECPSNSPCSLEIQSSEAGDSALYLCASSRTTGQLYFGEGSKLTVL.

By share of the sample, this clone is medium-sized. Mouse names are used for the genes. The sequenced CDR3 bases are TGTGCCAGCAGTCCGGGACTGAGGGGGGACACCCAGTAC. Residues: CASSPGLRGDTQY. The entire CDR3 protein reads CASSPGLRGDTQYF. This rearrangement joins TRBV26 to TRBJ2-5; a weak D match, TRBD2 (7 bases). The missing CDR3 end, 1 residue past where the read stops, is filled in from the germline J gene. The CDR3 is made up of 14 amino acids. The V gene's germline CDR1 is KGHPV and CDR2 FQNQEV (reference sequence). V was trimmed by 4 bases and J by 6 bases, leaving 14 bases between them. Together with reference TRBV26 and TRBJ2-5, the CDR3 gives the full variable domain: NSKVIQTPRYLVKGQGQKAKMRCIPEKGHPVVFWYQQNKNNEFKFLINFQNQEVLQQIDMTEKRFSAECPSNSPCSLEIQSSEAGDSALYLCASSPGLRGDTQYFGPGTRLLVL.

As for this clone: These gene names are mouse names. The observed sequence ends 1 residue before the CDR3 terminus, with the missing tail filled in from the germline J gene. The V call is TRBV19, the J call TRBJ2-7, with 8 bases lining up with TRBD1. Germline trimming cut 5 bases from V and 0 bases from J; bases unmatched to any gene: 4. The length of the CDR3 is 14 residues. Germline-derived CDR1 and CDR2 are FNHDT and SITEND (reference sequence). CDR3 DNA (partial): TGTGCCAGCAGAAGGACAGGGAGCTCCTATGAACAGTAC. Translated, it gives CASRRTGSSYEQY. The whole CDR3 protein is CASRRTGSSYEQYF.

With regard to this clone: Genes and germline come from the mouse. The read halts 1 residue ahead of the CDR3 end, with the missing end drawn from the germline J gene. The J gene is TRBJ2-3, the V gene TRBV26, with unresolved D. The germline gives CDR1 KGHPV, CDR2 FQNQEV (reference sequence). Trimming removed 1 base at V and 3 bases at J, with 11 bases between. The CDR3 consists of 15 residues. CDR3 in amino acids: CASSLFERRAETLYF. The sequenced part of the CDR3 DNA is TGTGCCAGCAGTCTGTTTGAGAGGAGGGCAGAAACGCTGTAT. Full variable domain (remainder filled in from reference TRBV26 and TRBJ2-3): NSKVIQTPRYLVKGQGQKAKMRCIPEKGHPVVFWYQQNKNNEFKFLINFQNQEVLQQIDMTEKRFSAECPSNSPCSLEIQSSEAGDSALYLCASSLFERRAETLYFGSGTRLTVL.

This clone was seen a few times. Mouse germline and gene names are used. The read gets to within 1 residue of the CDR3 end, and the germline J gene fills in the rest. V is TRBV26 and J is TRBJ1-6; no firm D call. TRBJ1-6 is an open reading frame, and its role is uncertain. The CDR3 length is 13 residues. Trimming shortened V by 3 bases and J by 6 bases, and 6 bases separated the two germline ends. The germline V gene has CDR1 KGHPV and CDR2 FQNQEV (reference sequence). The chain's CDR3 is CASSLRGNSPLYF. Incomplete CDR3 DNA: TGTGCCAGCAGTCTCCGGGGTAATTCGCCCCTCTAC.

This clone has more than one count but fewer than ten. Mouse names are used for the genes. From the germline J gene comes the end of the CDR3, since the read stops 1 residue before it. The identical CDR3 is also encoded by other nucleotide sequences in the sample. The chain employs TRBV26 and TRBJ2-3, with 7 bases fitting TRBD2. The CDR3 loop spans 14 amino acids. Germline assignment: CDR1 KGHPV and CDR2 FQNQEV (reference sequence). The ends lost 0 bases at V and 3 bases at J; junction bases unmatched: 0. The sequenced part of the CDR3 DNA is TGTGCCAGCAGTCTGTCCTGGGGGGCAGAAACGCTGTAT. It yields the protein CASSLSWGAETLY. The complete CDR3 reads CASSLSWGAETLYF.

This clone is termed medium-sized. Gene labels here are mouse ones. Coverage ceases 1 residue before the CDR3 finishes, and the germline J gene fills in the end. The V and J genes are TRBV23 and TRBJ2-5. The CDR3 has 13 residues. Germline CDR1 and CDR2: KGHTA and FQNQQP. CDR3 in amino acids: CSSSQPVQDTQYF. CDR3 bases read: TGCTCCAGCAGTCAACCGGTTCAAGACACCCAGTAC.

By proportion, this clone is medium-sized. The gene symbols are mouse symbols. The CDR3 is cut off 1 residue early in the read; its end comes from the germline J gene. This chain connects TRBV13-1 to TRBJ1-1; D might be TRBD1 (5 bases). Germline V gene lookup returns CDR1 NSHNY and CDR2 SYGAGN. CDR3 length: 13 residues. The V end was cut by 2 bases, the J end by 1 base, with 6 bases between. CDR3 DNA, as far as it was read: TGTGCCAGCAGTGACGACAGAAACACAGAAGTCTTC. Translating it yields CASSDDRNTEVF. In full, the CDR3 reads CASSDDRNTEVFF.

A word on this clone: Here the gene names and germline are mouse. This CDR3 is CASSPGISNERLFF. CDR3 DNA, as far as it was read: TGTGCCAGCTCTCCCGGTATTTCCAACGAAAGATTATTT. The V call is TRBV12-1, the J call TRBJ1-4; no firm D call. The read finishes 1 residue shy of the CDR3 end, and the germline J gene is used to complete it. CDR3 length: 14 residues. Germline CDR1 SGHSN, CDR2 HYEKVE. V lost 2 bases and J 0 bases, leaving 6 bases between the germline ends.

Concerning this clone itself: Gene labels here are mouse ones. The CDR3 loop reads CASSLTGANYAEQFF. The sequenced part of the CDR3 DNA is TGTGCCAGCAGTCTTACTGGGGCTAACTATGCTGAGCAGTTC. The chain joins TRBV5 to TRBJ2-1; 7 bases are shared with TRBD2. The missing CDR3 end, 1 residue past where the read stops, is filled in from the germline J gene. With V trimmed by 6 bases and J by 0 bases, 5 bases remained unmatched. The CDR3 runs 15 residues. CDR1 is LGHNA, CDR2 YNLKQL, per germline (reference sequence).

Worth noting for this clone: The genes and germline here are from mouse. The sequence runs out 1 residue before the end of the CDR3; the remainder is reconstructed from the germline J gene. The chain joins TRBV26 to TRBJ2-5; 7 bases fit TRBD1. CDR1 and CDR2 (germline): KGHPV, FQNQEV (reference sequence). Unmatched junction bases numbered 3, after V lost 6 bases and J lost 0 bases. The CDR3 has 14 residues. The CDR3 spells CASRTGRNQDTQYF. The DNA read from the CDR3 is TGTGCCAGCAGGACAGGGAGAAACCAAGACACCCAGTAC.

In regard to this clone: Gene and germline names: mouse. The CDR3 end is not reached by the read, which stops 1 residue before it; the germline J gene fills it in. The rearrangement uses TRBV26 and TRBJ2-3; 7 positions match TRBD1. V dropped 6 bases and J dropped 0; count of bases not matched to a gene: 3. Per germline, CDR1 KGHPV and CDR2 FQNQEV (reference sequence). The CDR3 sequence is 14 residues long. Here the CDR3 reads CASRDRTSAETLYF. CDR3 bases read: TGTGCCAGCAGGGACAGGACGAGTGCAGAAACGCTGTAT.

This clone counts as medium-sized. Each gene name is a mouse one. The CDR3 end is not reached by the read, which stops 1 residue before it; the germline J gene fills it in. V gene TRBV23 combines with J gene TRBJ1-3. The CDR3 spans 11 residues. Germline V gene data show CDR1 as KGHTA and CDR2 as FQNQQP. The covered CDR3 bases are TGCTCCAGCAGTCCTGGAAATACGCTCTAT. Its translation is CSSSPGNTLY. The whole CDR3 protein reads CSSSPGNTLYF. The entire variable domain, with the rest obtained from reference TRBV23 and TRBJ1-3, is as follows: DAAVTQKPRYLIKMKGQEAEMKCIPEKGHTAVFWYQQKQSKELKFLIYFQNQQPLDQIDMVKERFSAVCPSSSLCSLGIRTCEAEDSALYLCSSSPGNTLYFGEGSRLIVV.

In regard to this clone: Mouse gene names apply. The read stops 1 residue short of the end of the CDR3; the missing end is completed from the germline J gene. The chain is built from TRBV13-3 and TRBJ1-5; TRBD1 agrees at 10 bases. CDR3 length: 15 residues. The V gene's germline CDR1 is NNHDY and CDR2 SYVADS. J was trimmed by 6 bases and V by 0 bases; bases with no gene match: 3. CDR3 residues: CASSDAGQGSQAPLF. The sequenced part of the CDR3 DNA is TGTGCCAGCAGTGATGCGGGACAGGGGTCCCAGGCTCCGCTT.

Points on this clone: Mouse germline and gene names are used. The read ends 1 residue early relative to the CDR3; the germline J gene fills the gap. The sample has other DNA sequences that encode this CDR3 too. The chain recombines TRBV26 with TRBJ2-3; D gene uncertain. Germline loops: CDR1 KGHPV, CDR2 FQNQEV (reference sequence). V lost 6 bases to trimming and J lost 1 base, with 5 bases between them. This CDR3 spans 12 amino acids. The CDR3 DNA, read in part, is TGTGCCAGCAGCCAGGGTGCAGAAACGCTGTAT. Its protein product is CASSQGAETLY. The entire CDR3 protein reads CASSQGAETLYF.

Concerning this clone: Here the gene names and germline are mouse. The CDR3 end is not reached by the read, which stops 1 residue before it; the germline J gene fills it in. The rearrangement joins TRBV3 to TRBJ2-4, with TRBD2 matching 14 bases. With V trimmed by 3 bases and J by 7 bases, 6 bases remained unmatched. Germline CDR1 is SNHLY and CDR2 is FYNGKV (reference sequence). The CDR3 runs to 16 residues. Partial CDR3 DNA: TGTGCCAGCAGCTTTGGGACTGGGGGGGCGCGGGACACCTTGTAC. It encodes CASSFGTGGARDTLY. The complete CDR3 sequence is CASSFGTGGARDTLYF.